This TCR beta chain was profiled in a study of response to subunit inactivated influenza vaccine. Study results and caveats: It was suggested by the authors that few new T cells are recruited by each seasonal influenza vaccination.

On this clonotype itself: The antigen remains unidentified.

In germline, CDR1 is SQVTM, CDR2 ANQGSEA. Trimming stripped 4 bases from V and 0 bases from J, with 11 bases between. The CDR3 has 14 amino acids. Each CDR3 protein gets one entry after TCRdb re-called the RT-PCR reads with MiXCR. The profile shows hundreds of thousands of distinct CDR3 sequences, 18% of them singletons. This clonotype was sampled from a man aged 45-65 years who received an inactivated influenza vaccine. Sequences were derived from PBMCs from blood, sampled around 5 days after vaccination. The V call is TRBV29-1, the J call TRBJ2-3; D perhaps matches TRBD1 (5 bases). Written as DNA, the CDR3 is TGCAGCGTTGCACGGACACCCAGCACAGATACGCAGTATTTT. It is translated as CSVARTPSTDTQYF.